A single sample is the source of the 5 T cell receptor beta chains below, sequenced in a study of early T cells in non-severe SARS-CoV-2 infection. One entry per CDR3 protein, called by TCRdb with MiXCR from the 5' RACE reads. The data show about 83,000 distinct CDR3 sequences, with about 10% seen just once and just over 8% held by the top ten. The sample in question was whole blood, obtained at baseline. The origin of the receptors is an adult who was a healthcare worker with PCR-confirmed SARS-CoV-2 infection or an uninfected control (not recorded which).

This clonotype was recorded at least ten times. In DNA form, the CDR3 reads TGTGCCAGCAGTTATCGGCGCAGGGCGCGAGGCAGCCCTGAAGCTTTCTTT. Encoded protein: CASSYRRRARGSPEAFF. The V and J genes are TRBV6-5 and TRBJ1-1, with D tentatively TRBD1 (5 bases). Germline V CDR1 and CDR2: MNHEY, SVGAGI. Trimming cost V 3 bases and J 6 bases, with 23 bases left between them. This CDR3 comprises 17 residues.

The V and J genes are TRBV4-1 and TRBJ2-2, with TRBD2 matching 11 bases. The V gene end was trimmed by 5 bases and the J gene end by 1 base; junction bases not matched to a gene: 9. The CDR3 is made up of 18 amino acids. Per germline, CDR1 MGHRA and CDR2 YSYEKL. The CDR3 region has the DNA TGCGCCAGCAGCTCTATAGCGGGAGGGCCTCAGAACACCGGGGAGCTGTTTTTT. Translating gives CASSSIAGGPQNTGELFF.

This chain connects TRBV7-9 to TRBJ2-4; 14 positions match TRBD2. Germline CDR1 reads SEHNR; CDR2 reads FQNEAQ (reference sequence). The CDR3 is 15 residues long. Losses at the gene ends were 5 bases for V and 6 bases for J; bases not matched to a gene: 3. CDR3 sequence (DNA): TGTGCCAGCAGCCCCGGGACTAGCGGGGGAAACATTCAGTACTTC. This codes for CASSPGTSGGNIQYF.

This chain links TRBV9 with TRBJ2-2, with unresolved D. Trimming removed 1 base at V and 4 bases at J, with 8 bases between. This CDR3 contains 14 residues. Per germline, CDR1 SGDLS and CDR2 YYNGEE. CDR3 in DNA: TGTGCCAGCAGCGTAATCGCGAGCACCGGGGAGCTGTTTTTT. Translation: CASSVIASTGELFF.

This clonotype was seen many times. The DNA of the CDR3 is TGCGCCAGCAGAAGGACAGAGACCGGGGAGCTGTTTTTT. As protein: CASRRTETGELFF. The chain carries TRBV5-1 and TRBJ2-2, with D perhaps matching TRBD1 (6 bases). V lost 5 bases and J 5 bases, leaving 10 bases between the germline ends. Germline CDR1 is SGHRS and CDR2 is YFSETQ. This CDR3 is built from 13 residues.